Shown below are 24 T cell receptor beta chains from a single sample sequenced in a study of spatial heterogeneity in lung cancer. MiXCR, run by TCRdb on the 5' RACE reads, gives a single entry per CDR3 protein. The data hold more than 3,000 distinct CDR3 sequences, with roughly 51% observed a single time. Described time point: blood at routine non-recurrence follow-up after resection. Here the sequenced sample was PBMCs, taken at follow-up. The source is a male donor with early-stage non-small cell lung cancer.

In regard to this clonotype: With the library built for alpha chains, this beta chain is off target and its frequency is not meaningful. The chain links TRBV4-3 to TRBJ2-5, with a tentative D call TRBD2 (7 bases). Trimming left V 0 bases short and J 3 bases short, with 17 bases between. CDR1 LGHNA and CDR2 YSLEER come from the germline V gene. This CDR3 is built from 17 residues. The CDR3 sequence: CASSQDLGGATKETQYF. The CDR3 DNA follows: TGCGCCAGCAGCCAAGATTTGGGGGGGGCAACTAAAGAGACCCAGTACTTC.

Concerning this clonotype itself: Because the library targeted alpha chains, this beta chain is an off-target read whose size means little. The CDR3 DNA reads TGTGCCAGCAGTTTATCGATTGCCCGCAGGCTTAACACTGAAGCTTTCTTT. Its protein is CASSLSIARRLNTEAFF. This chain uses TRBV27 with TRBJ1-1; D remains ambiguous. Germline values: CDR1 MNHEY, CDR2 SMNVEV (reference sequence). V lost 0 bases and J 2 bases, leaving 16 bases between the germline ends. This CDR3 region has 17 residues.

A few counts support this clonotype. This beta chain represents an off-target read in a library built for alpha chains; its size is of limited meaning. This chain uses TRBV20-1 with TRBJ2-7, with 10 nucleotides matching TRBD2. Germline V CDR1 and CDR2: DFQATT, SNEGSKA (reference sequence). This CDR3 is 14 amino acids long. V shed 1 base and J 5 bases; nucleotides not matched to a gene: 5. In DNA, the CDR3 is TGCAGTGCTAGAGTAGCGGGAGGCAACGACGAGCAGTACTTC. Its translation: CSARVAGGNDEQYF.

This clonotype came up a few times. For a library built for alpha chains, this beta chain is a stray read; little rests on its size. In DNA, the CDR3 is TGTGCCAGCAGCCACGCTGGGGCCGACAGCACAGATACGCAGTATTTT. Translation gives CASSHAGADSTDTQYF. The chain employs TRBV4-2 and TRBJ2-3; D is perhaps TRBD1 (5 bases). The CDR3 extends over 16 amino acids. CDR1 is LGHNA, CDR2 YNFKEQ, per germline. V lost 3 bases to trimming and J lost 0 bases, with 13 bases between them.

A word on this clonotype: Since the library was made to target alpha chains, this beta chain is a stray read and its abundance is not meaningful. The chain links TRBV5-1 to TRBJ1-6; no reliable D call. Germline V CDR1 and CDR2: SGHRS, YFSETQ. V lost 0 bases and J lost 6, with 7 bases in between. The CDR3 is 14 residues long. The CDR3 protein is CASSLDSGNSPLHF. CDR3 coding DNA: TGCGCCAGCAGCTTGGACTCGGGTAATTCACCCCTCCACTTT.

With regard to this clonotype: Because this beta chain is a stray read in a library intended to capture alpha chains, its abundance should not be given much weight. This rearrangement joins TRBV12-5 to TRBJ2-5; D is unclear. This CDR3 is built from 13 residues. Germline V gene lookup returns CDR1 LGHNT and CDR2 FRNRAP. Trimming cost V 2 bases and J 1 base, with 5 bases left between them. CDR3 sequence (DNA): TGTGCTAGTGGTTTGAGGATCCAAGAGACCCAGTACTTC. This encodes CASGLRIQETQYF.

With respect to this clonotype: One end of the junction varies from germline; a read error may be responsible. Being off target in a library aimed at alpha chains, this beta chain has a size of little meaning. The chain links TRBV5-1 to TRBJ2-5; D is unresolved. From germline, CDR1 is SGHRS and CDR2 YFSETQ. The CDR3 covers 13 residues. The CDR3 nucleotides read TGCGCCAGCAGCGAAGAACCAAAAGAAACCCAGTACTTC. Its translation: CASSEEPKETQYF.

Concerning this clonotype: Found in a library prepared for alpha chains, this beta chain is an off-target read, and its abundance has little meaning. The gene calls are TRBV29-1 and TRBJ2-7, with 7 bases lining up with TRBD2. V shed 7 bases and J 4 bases; nucleotides not matched to a gene: 7. The CDR3 loop spans 12 amino acids. CDR1 and CDR2 from the germline V gene are SQVTM and ANQGSEA. Here the CDR3 DNA reads TGCAGCGCCAGAGCGGGGTCTTACGAGCAGTACTTC. Its translation is CSARAGSYEQYF.

Points on this clonotype: With the library built for alpha chains, this beta chain is off target and its frequency is not meaningful. The rearrangement uses TRBV28 and TRBJ2-7; D gene ambiguous. The germline V and J ends were trimmed by 1 base and 1 base, with 2 bases remaining between them. Germline CDR1 and CDR2: MDHEN and SYDVKM. CDR3 length: 12 residues. For the CDR3, the DNA is TGTGCCAGCAGTTTATTGTCCTACGAGCAGTACTTC. It yields the protein CASSLLSYEQYF.

This clonotype was seen a few times. This beta chain turned up in a library designed for alpha chains; as an off-target read, its abundance says little. J is TRBJ2-7 and V is TRBV10-3; D gene ambiguous. The CDR3 loop spans 13 amino acids. In germline, CDR1 is ENHRY, CDR2 SYGVKD. V lost 3 bases, J lost 3 bases, and 9 bases lay in between. Written as DNA, the CDR3 is TGTGCCATCAGTGATCCCCCAAGCTACGAGCAGTACTTC. It yields the protein CAISDPPSYEQYF.

Notes on this clonotype: This beta chain is an off-target read within a library intended for alpha chains, so its frequency means little. This chain uses TRBV20-1 with TRBJ2-3, with TRBD2 matching 9 bases. Per germline, CDR1 DFQATT and CDR2 SNEGSKA (reference sequence). V lost 6 bases, J lost 1 base, and 5 bases stayed unmatched. This CDR3 has 14 residues. CDR3 nucleotide sequence: TGCAGTGCCCCCTTAGCGGGGGGCACAGATACGCAGTATTTT. It is translated as CSAPLAGGTDTQYF.

This clonotype was observed a single time. A library made for alpha chains picked up this beta chain off target, so its size means little. CDR3 amino acids: CARQGGNEQFF. The CDR3 DNA sequence: TGTGCCCGGCAGGGAGGCAATGAGCAGTTCTTC. J is TRBJ2-1 and V is TRBV2; weak D call: TRBD2 (6 bases). With 11 bases removed from V and 6 bases from J, the gap between germline ends came to 11 bases. CDR3 size: 11 residues. The germline gives CDR1 SNHLY, CDR2 FYNNEI.

This clonotype has more than one count but fewer than ten. As an off-target read in a library built for alpha chains, this beta chain has a frequency of little significance. The chain employs TRBV3-1 and TRBJ2-5; 8 nucleotides match TRBD2. V lost 5 bases to trimming and J lost 5 bases; unmatched junction nucleotides: 7. The CDR3 is 14 amino acids. In germline, CDR1 is LGHDT, CDR2 YNNKEL (reference sequence). The DNA for the CDR3 is TGTGCCAGCAGCTCCGGGACTAGGAGGGAGACCCAGTACTTC. It specifies CASSSGTRRETQYF.

About this clonotype itself: The library was built for alpha chains, so this beta chain is an off-target read and its size means little. This chain connects TRBV12-3 or TRBV12-4 to TRBJ2-2; 10 positions agree with TRBD1. This CDR3 region has 16 residues. V dropped 6 bases and J dropped 6; count of bases not matched to a gene: 10. In DNA, the CDR3 is TGTGCCAGCAGCCCTCCGACAGGGGGCTGGTCCGGGGAGCTGTTTTTT. Its translation: CASSPPTGGWSGELFF.

A remark on this clonotype: This beta chain turned up in a library designed for alpha chains; as an off-target read, its abundance says little. This chain connects TRBV29-1 to TRBJ2-3, with a tentative D call TRBD1 (5 bases). Germline lookup yields CDR1 SQVTM and CDR2 ANQGSEA. The CDR3 length is 13 residues. Trimming removed 3 bases from V and 1 base from J, with 8 bases in between. CDR3 residues: CSVDQGGTDTQYF. The CDR3 nucleotides read TGCAGCGTTGACCAGGGTGGCACAGATACGCAGTATTTT.

A note on this clonotype: This beta chain is off target for a library built for alpha chains, so its abundance means little. The rearrangement joins TRBV7-9 to TRBJ2-7; D ambiguous. The CDR3 is made up of 12 amino acids. CDR1 SEHNR and CDR2 FQNEAQ come from the germline V gene (reference sequence). V lost 1 base to trimming and J lost 6 bases, with 7 bases between them. CDR3 sequence reads: CASSLGLSEQYF. The CDR3, as DNA: TGTGCCAGCAGCTTAGGGCTGAGCGAGCAGTACTTC.

By sample fraction, this clonotype is large (0.1 to 1%). For a library built for alpha chains, this beta chain is a stray read; little rests on its size. The chain carries TRBV29-1 and TRBJ2-2; 7 bases are shared with TRBD2. Germline V gene data show CDR1 as SQVTM and CDR2 as ANQGSEA. The CDR3 consists of 11 residues. The trim removed 7 bases at V and 5 bases at J, leaving 1 base unmatched. As DNA, the CDR3 is TGCAGCGGGGACTATACCGGGGAGCTGTTTTTT. The encoded protein is CSGDYTGELFF.

Remarks on this clonotype: The library was built for alpha chains, so this beta chain is an off-target read and its size means little. The V and J genes are TRBV7-9 and TRBJ2-3; TRBD1 or TRBD2 may be the D gene (5 bases each). CDR3 size: 16 residues. Germline V gene lookup returns CDR1 SEHNR and CDR2 FQNEAQ (reference sequence). Trimming stripped 5 bases from V and 2 bases from J, with 17 bases between. The CDR3 sequence is CASSGRGVLLTDTQYF. The CDR3 DNA follows: TGTGCCAGCAGCGGGCGAGGGGTCTTACTCACAGATACGCAGTATTTT.

Of note for this clonotype: A library prepared for alpha chains yielded this beta chain as an off-target read; its size is of little meaning. The rearrangement links TRBV13 to TRBJ2-7; D remains ambiguous. Germline V gene sequence: CDR1 PRHDT, CDR2 FYEKMQ (reference sequence). CDR3 length: 12 amino acids. The ends were cut back, 2 bases at V and 5 bases at J, with 7 bases in the middle. The CDR3 protein is CASSLRGHEQYF. Written as DNA, the CDR3 is TGTGCCAGCAGCTTACGTGGGCACGAGCAGTACTTC.

A note on this clonotype: This beta chain turned up in a library designed for alpha chains; as an off-target read, its abundance says little. The rearrangement joins TRBV14 to TRBJ1-6, with D unclear. CDR3 length: 15 amino acids. V lost 0 bases and J 7 bases, leaving 10 bases between the germline ends. Looked up from germline, CDR1 is SGHDN and CDR2 is FVKESK. The CDR3 DNA is TGTGCCAGCAGCCAAGAAAGGTTGAGGAATTCACCCCTCCACTTT. It codes for CASSQERLRNSPLHF.

This clonotype was seen only a few times. The library was built for alpha chains, so this beta chain is an off-target read and its size means little. The CDR3 protein is CATIAGTSQYEQYF. CDR3 nucleotide sequence: TGTGCCACGATCGCCGGGACCAGTCAATACGAGCAGTACTTC. V usage is TRBV6-1 and J usage is TRBJ2-7; D is possibly TRBD1 or TRBD2 (5 bases each). Trimming removed 10 bases at V and 4 bases at J, with 20 bases between. The V gene's germline CDR1 is MNHNS and CDR2 SASEGT. The CDR3 consists of 14 residues.

Turning to this clonotype: With the library built for alpha chains, this beta chain is off target and its frequency is not meaningful. The chain carries TRBV6-6 and TRBJ2-7; 7 positions agree with TRBD1. CDR3 length: 15 residues. The J segment lost 6 bases and the V segment lost 5 bases, leaving 13 bases of the junction unmatched. Germline-derived CDR1 and CDR2 are MNHNY and SVGAGI (reference sequence). The CDR3 DNA follows: TGTGCCAGCAGTGCCCGGGACAGTTTCCCTATCGAGCAGTACTTC. It translates to CASSARDSFPIEQYF.

A remark on this clonotype: Found in a library prepared for alpha chains, this beta chain is an off-target read, and its abundance has little meaning. This CDR3 reads CASSFQAGGSETQYF. CDR3 sequence (DNA): TGTGCCAGCAGTTTCCAAGCGGGGGGCTCGGAGACCCAGTACTTC. V usage is TRBV28 and J usage is TRBJ2-5; 9 bases match TRBD2. After removal of 3 bases from V and 5 bases from J, the junction contained 7 bases not matched to a gene. The CDR3 consists of 15 residues. The V gene's germline CDR1 is MDHEN and CDR2 SYDVKM.

Remarks on this clonotype: This beta chain is a stray read from a library made for alpha chains; its abundance is not meaningful. This CDR3 reads CSASKLLAGTYEQYF. The CDR3 nucleotides read TGCAGTGCTAGTAAATTACTAGCGGGGACATACGAGCAGTACTTC. The chain recombines TRBV20-1 with TRBJ2-7; the match to TRBD2 covers 10 bases. Germline V gene lookup returns CDR1 DFQATT and CDR2 SNEGSKA (reference sequence). The trim removed 3 bases at V and 4 bases at J, leaving 9 bases unmatched. This CDR3 has 15 residues.